This T cell receptor beta chain came from a study of blood T cells in healthy people across ages. Trimming pared 0 bases from V and 4 bases from J, leaving 21 bases between. The CDR3 totals 18 residues. CDR1 MNHEY and CDR2 SVGAGI come from the germline V gene. Through a sample-barcoded 5' primer and a J-beta primer mix, a second PCR was run for roughly 6 to 11 cycles. TCRdb re-analysed the 5' RACE reads in MiXCR, keeping a single row per CDR3 protein. The table lists 600,000 to 1,000,000 distinct CDR3 sequences, 20% to 30% of them singletons. Separately, the same data were catalogued under a study of T cells of mothers and their children.

The sequence derives from a boy aged 10-17 years in good health. The chain recombines TRBV6-5 with TRBJ2-5; possible D gene TRBD1, 6 bases. Sequenced sample: blood. The CDR3, as DNA: TGTGCCAGCAGTTACTCGAGTCGGACAGTCCCTCGGGTAGAGACCCAGTACTTC. It translates to CASSYSSRTVPRVETQYF.